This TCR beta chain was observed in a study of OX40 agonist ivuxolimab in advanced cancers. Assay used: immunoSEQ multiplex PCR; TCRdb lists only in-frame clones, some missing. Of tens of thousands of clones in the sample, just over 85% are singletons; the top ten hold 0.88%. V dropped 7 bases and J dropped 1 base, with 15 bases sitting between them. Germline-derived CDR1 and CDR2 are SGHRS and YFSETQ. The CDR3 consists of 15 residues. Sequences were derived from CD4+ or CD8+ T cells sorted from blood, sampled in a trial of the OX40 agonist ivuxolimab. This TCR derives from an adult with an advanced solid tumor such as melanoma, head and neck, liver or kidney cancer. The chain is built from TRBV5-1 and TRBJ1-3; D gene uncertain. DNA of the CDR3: TGCGCCAGCCGCCCGGACGGGAGGTCTGGAAACACCATATATTTT. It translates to CASRPDGRSGNTIYF.